One sample yielded the 29 T cell receptor beta chains listed below, sequenced in a study of shared clonotypes between healthy human individuals. Profiling relied on immunoSEQ multiplex PCR, and the TCRdb table lists in-frame clones only, not all of them. The profile shows about 2.4 million clones, approximately 93% of them singletons. Material: naive CD4+ T cells from PBMCs. As for subset: CD45RA+ positively selected. The receptor set was obtained from a man between 18 and 29 years old in good health. Some clones in this sample may be carry-over from other donors' samples.

The chain joins TRBV2 to TRBJ1-2; TRBD1 is a possible D gene (5 bases). Germline-derived CDR1 and CDR2 are SNHLY and FYNNEI. V lost 8 bases and J 0 bases, leaving 10 bases between the germline ends. There are 13 residues in the CDR3. The CDR3 here is CASGSGPNYGYTF. CDR3 coding DNA: TGTGCCAGCGGTTCAGGGCCTAACTATGGCTACACCTTC.

The chain couples TRBV29-1 to TRBJ2-7; D perhaps matches TRBD1 (6 bases). The germline V gene encodes CDR1 SQVTM and CDR2 ANQGSEA. This CDR3 has 13 amino acids. Trimming took off 4 bases at V and 4 bases at J, with 14 bases between the two ends. This chain's CDR3 is CSVATGNVYEQYF. DNA for the CDR3: TGCAGCGTTGCAACAGGGAATGTGTACGAGCAGTACTTC.

The chain links TRBV7-6 to TRBJ2-5; TRBD1 agrees at 11 bases. This CDR3 spans 17 amino acids. The V segment lost 0 bases and the J segment 4 bases; nucleotides outside the gene matches: 7. In germline, CDR1 is SGHVS, CDR2 FNYEAQ. This CDR3 reads CASSLAGGTGGRETQYF. CDR3 DNA: TGTGCCAGCAGCTTAGCCGGCGGGACAGGGGGGCGAGAGACCCAGTACTTC.

This CDR3 reads CASSRTNTGELFF. The CDR3 DNA is TGTGCCAGCAGCCGAACGAACACCGGGGAGCTGTTTTTT. The rearrangement uses TRBV14 and TRBJ2-2; D gene uncertain. Per germline, CDR1 SGHDN and CDR2 FVKESK. The CDR3 length is 13 residues. With 4 bases removed from V and 0 bases from J, the gap between germline ends came to 3 bases.

This chain links TRBV9 with TRBJ2-5; tentative D call: TRBD2 (6 bases). V dropped 7 bases and J dropped 4 bases, with 17 bases sitting between them. The CDR3 has 14 amino acids. CDR1 is SGDLS, CDR2 YYNGEE, per germline. This chain's CDR3 is CASGGTGTRETQYF. The CDR3 DNA follows: TGTGCCAGCGGGGGGACTGGGACCAGAGAGACCCAGTACTTC. The complete variable domain, with remaining parts taken from reference TRBV9 and TRBJ2-5, reads DSGVTQTPKHLITATGQRVTLRCSPRSGDLSVYWYQQSLDQGLQFLIQYYNGEERAKGNILERFSAQQFPDLHSELNLSSLELGDSALYFCASGGTGTRETQYFGPGTRLLVL.

The gene calls are TRBV6-5 and TRBJ1-5, with D maybe TRBD1 (5 bases). CDR1 and CDR2 from the germline V gene are MNHEY and SVGAGI. This CDR3 is built from 13 residues. Trimming took 5 bases from V and 3 from J, leaving 8 bases between them. The DNA for the CDR3 is TGTGCCAGCAGTGCCGGGACCAATCAGCCCCAGCATTTT. It yields the protein CASSAGTNQPQHF.

This clone was observed a few times. This chain uses TRBV4-1 with TRBJ1-1; a weak D match, TRBD1 (5 bases). CDR1 is MGHRA and CDR2 is YSYEKL in the germline V gene. Trimming took off 1 base at V and 3 bases at J, with 12 bases between the two ends. The CDR3 spans 15 residues. CDR3 sequence reads: CASSQGSGLDTEAFF. The DNA for the CDR3 is TGCGCCAGCAGCCAAGGTTCAGGGTTGGACACTGAAGCTTTCTTT.

The chain recombines TRBV6-1 with TRBJ2-5, with 8 bases identical to TRBD2. J was trimmed by 1 base and V by 7 bases; bases with no gene match: 2. This CDR3 contains 13 residues. In germline, CDR1 is MNHNS, CDR2 SASEGT. DNA for the CDR3: TGTGCCAGCATCGGGGGGGTCCAAGAGACCCAGTACTTC. Translating it yields CASIGGVQETQYF.

The chain is built from TRBV15 and TRBJ1-4, with D perhaps TRBD1 (6 bases). Germline loops: CDR1 LNHNV, CDR2 YYDKDF (reference sequence). Trimming removed 2 bases at V and 3 bases at J, with 10 bases between. CDR3 length equals 15 residues. The CDR3 is CATSRKGGSNEKLFF. CDR3 DNA sequence: TGTGCCACCAGCAGAAAGGGGGGCTCTAATGAAAAACTGTTTTTT.

The chain is built from TRBV28 and TRBJ2-1, with D possibly TRBD1 on 5 matching bases. Per the germline V gene, CDR1 is MDHEN and CDR2 is SYDVKM. V lost 5 bases to trimming and J lost 10 bases, with 9 bases between them. This CDR3 spans 11 amino acids. Here the CDR3 reads CASSQDREQFF. The CDR3 region has the DNA TGTGCCAGCAGTCAAGACAGAGAGCAGTTCTTC.

The chain is built from TRBV19 and TRBJ2-1; 9 bases map to TRBD1. Trimming took 5 bases from V and 7 from J; bases not matched to a gene: 9. This CDR3 comprises 15 residues. Germline V gene data show CDR1 as LNHDA and CDR2 as SQIVND (reference sequence). The CDR3 coding sequence is TGTGCCAGTAGTGCCCTCGGGGACAGGGTGAATGAGCAGTTCTTC. This codes for CASSALGDRVNEQFF. Complete variable domain (other parts from reference TRBV19 and TRBJ2-1): DGGITQSPKYLFRKEGQNVTLSCEQNLNHDAMYWYRQDPGQGLRLIYYSQIVNDFQKGDIAEGYSVSREKKESFPLTVTSAQKNPTAFYLCASSALGDRVNEQFFGPGTRLTVL.

The chain employs TRBV7-7 and TRBJ2-5; 12 nucleotides align to TRBD2. The CDR3 is made up of 15 amino acids. Trimming cost V 5 bases and J 5 bases; bases outside gene matches: 6. From germline, CDR1 is SSHAT and CDR2 FNYEAQ (reference sequence). The chain's CDR3 is CASSPTSGRLETQYF. CDR3 bases: TGTGCCAGCAGCCCGACTAGCGGGAGATTGGAGACCCAGTACTTC.

This clone is a singleton in its sample. The chain employs TRBV19 and TRBJ2-2; perhaps TRBD2 as D (6 bases). The germline V gene encodes CDR1 LNHDA and CDR2 SQIVND (reference sequence). Trimming cost V 6 bases and J 4 bases, with 15 bases left between them. This CDR3 comprises 15 residues. CDR3: CASRTRPGVTGELFF. In nucleotides, the CDR3 is TGTGCCAGTAGGACCCGCCCGGGGGTCACCGGGGAGCTGTTTTTT. Drawing the rest from reference TRBV19 and TRBJ2-2, the complete variable domain is DGGITQSPKYLFRKEGQNVTLSCEQNLNHDAMYWYRQDPGQGLRLIYYSQIVNDFQKGDIAEGYSVSREKKESFPLTVTSAQKNPTAFYLCASRTRPGVTGELFFGEGSRLTVL.

This chain uses TRBV2 with TRBJ2-6; tentatively, D is TRBD1 (8 bases). Germline assignment: CDR1 SNHLY and CDR2 FYNNEI. The CDR3 covers 18 residues. V lost 6 bases to trimming and J lost 0 bases, with 18 bases between them. The CDR3 DNA reads TGTGCCAGCAGAGTACAGGGGGGGCGCCTCTCTGGGGCCAACGTCCTGACTTTC. This codes for CASRVQGGRLSGANVLTF.

This chain links TRBV28 with TRBJ1-1; the match to TRBD1 covers 10 bases. V lost 2 bases to trimming and J lost 11 bases; unmatched junction nucleotides: 2. This CDR3 comprises 12 residues. The germline V gene encodes CDR1 MDHEN and CDR2 SYDVKM. CDR3 region: CASSLGQGDAFF. The CDR3 coding sequence is TGTGCCAGCAGTTTAGGACAGGGGGACGCTTTCTTT.

V is TRBV15 and J is TRBJ2-2; D may be TRBD2 (5 bases). The CDR3 sequence is 16 residues long. CDR1 LNHNV and CDR2 YYDKDF come from the germline V gene (reference sequence). V was cut by 0 bases and J by 6 bases, with 14 bases left in between. The CDR3, as DNA: TGTGCCACCAGCAGAGATCGGGAACCACCGTCCGGGGAGCTGTTTTTT. It translates to CATSRDREPPSGELFF.

The chain uses TRBV7-8 and TRBJ1-2; D gene ambiguous. Trimming removed 4 bases at V and 2 bases at J, with 17 bases between. Germline assignment: CDR1 SGHVS and CDR2 FQNEAQ. The CDR3 has 16 residues. The CDR3 is CASSSFRRARNYGYTF. The DNA for the CDR3 is TGTGCCAGCAGCTCTTTTAGACGGGCTAGAAACTATGGCTACACCTTC.

CDR3 coding DNA: TGTGCCAGTAGTAGCGGGACAGGGTCCTACGAGCAGTACTTC. Protein: CASSSGTGSYEQYF. The rearrangement uses TRBV19 and TRBJ2-7; TRBD1 matches at 9 bases. Germline V gene data show CDR1 as LNHDA and CDR2 as SQIVND (reference sequence). The J segment lost 1 base and the V segment lost 4 bases, leaving 2 bases of the junction unmatched. This CDR3 spans 14 amino acids.

The V gene is TRBV9, the J gene TRBJ2-1; D is perhaps TRBD2 (6 bases). The germline V gene encodes CDR1 SGDLS and CDR2 YYNGEE. Between the trimmed V and J ends, which lost 2 bases and 4 bases, there was a span of 19 bases. CDR3 size: 17 residues. The CDR3, as DNA: TGTGCCAGCAGCGTGGGCCTGGGGGGTGGGCGTTACAATGAGCAGTTCTTC. It encodes CASSVGLGGGRYNEQFF.

The V and J genes are TRBV11-2 and TRBJ1-1; 8 bases match TRBD1. CDR1 is SGHAT, CDR2 FQNNGV, per germline. CDR3 size: 15 residues. V dropped 2 bases and J dropped 4; count of bases not matched to a gene: 6. The CDR3, as DNA: TGTGCCAGCAGCTTATCGAAAGGACAGGGCACTGAAGCTTTCTTT. This sequence encodes CASSLSKGQGTEAFF. The complete variable domain, with remaining parts taken from reference TRBV11-2 and TRBJ1-1, reads EAGVAQSPRYKIIEKRQSVAFWCNPISGHATLYWYQQILGQGPKLLIQFQNNGVVDDSQLPKDRFSAERLKGVDSTLKIQPAKLEDSAVYLCASSLSKGQGTEAFFGQGTRLTVV.

V is TRBV9 and J is TRBJ2-1; D perhaps matches TRBD2 (6 bases). Between the trimmed V and J ends, which lost 0 bases and 4 bases, there was a span of 8 bases. The CDR3 contains 14 residues. Germline V gives CDR1 SGDLS, CDR2 YYNGEE. CDR3 coding DNA: TGTGCCAGCAGCGTAGGGAGGGAATACAATGAGCAGTTCTTC. This sequence encodes CASSVGREYNEQFF. Full variable domain (rest looked up from reference TRBV9 and TRBJ2-1): DSGVTQTPKHLITATGQRVTLRCSPRSGDLSVYWYQQSLDQGLQFLIQYYNGEERAKGNILERFSAQQFPDLHSELNLSSLELGDSALYFCASSVGREYNEQFFGPGTRLTVL.

V gene TRBV28 combines with J gene TRBJ1-1; D is ambiguous. Germline V CDR1 and CDR2: MDHEN, SYDVKM. V was shortened by 1 base and J by 1 base, with 10 bases between the two germline ends. This CDR3 is built from 15 residues. DNA of the CDR3: TGTGCCAGCAGTTTATTTCGGGGATCGAACACTGAAGCTTTCTTT. This sequence encodes CASSLFRGSNTEAFF.

The chain couples TRBV6-6 to TRBJ2-7; tentative D call: TRBD2 (6 bases). CDR1 is MNHNY and CDR2 is SVGAGI in the germline V gene (reference sequence). The CDR3 sequence is 14 residues long. Between the trimmed V and J ends, which lost 6 bases and 2 bases, there was a span of 14 bases. The CDR3 sequence: CASSNGGETYEQYF. The CDR3 region has the DNA TGTGCCAGCAGCAACGGCGGGGAAACCTACGAGCAGTACTTC.

The V gene is TRBV7-9, the J gene TRBJ2-1; the D is unclear. Germline loops: CDR1 SEHNR, CDR2 FQNEAQ (reference sequence). V lost 1 base, J lost 3 bases, and 10 bases lay in between. CDR3 length equals 15 residues. The CDR3 region is CASSLGTPLYNEQFF. DNA for the CDR3: TGTGCCAGCAGCTTAGGGACCCCCCTCTACAATGAGCAGTTCTTC.

The chain employs TRBV6-5 and TRBJ2-1; 7 bases line up with TRBD2. The CDR3 has 15 residues. Germline CDR1 MNHEY, CDR2 SVGAGI. J lost 1 base, V lost 2 bases, and 2 bases had no gene match. CDR3 DNA: TGTGCCAGCAGTTACGAGCGGGGTTCCTACAATGAGCAGTTCTTC. It yields the protein CASSYERGSYNEQFF.

CDR3 DNA sequence: TGTGCCAGCAGTGATCCGTATAGCAATCAGCCCCAGCATTTT. Translating gives CASSDPYSNQPQHF. The rearrangement uses TRBV25-1 and TRBJ1-5; no firm D call. Trimming cost V 3 bases and J 0 bases, with 6 bases left between them. Germline lookup yields CDR1 MGHDK and CDR2 SYGVNS. The CDR3 contains 14 residues.

The chain couples TRBV19 to TRBJ2-1, with TRBD2 matching over 11 bases. Germline-derived CDR1 and CDR2 are LNHDA and SQIVND (reference sequence). V dropped 8 bases and J dropped 12; count of bases not matched to a gene: 18. The CDR3 runs to 16 residues. The CDR3 loop reads CASSPGLAASLVAQFF. The CDR3 DNA follows: TGTGCCAGTTCACCGGGACTAGCGGCTTCCTTAGTTGCGCAGTTCTTC.

The rearrangement joins TRBV5-4 to TRBJ1-1; D unclear. Trimming pared 3 bases from V and 6 bases from J, leaving 27 bases between. The CDR3 is 18 amino acids. CDR1 is SGHNT, CDR2 YYREEE, per germline (reference sequence). The CDR3 here is CASSYSGEGMRGVAEAFF. CDR3 in DNA: TGTGCCAGCAGCTACAGCGGAGAGGGAATGCGCGGGGTCGCTGAAGCTTTCTTT.

The V gene is TRBV6-6, the J gene TRBJ2-2; TRBD1 matches 7 bases. The V gene end was trimmed by 10 bases and the J gene end by 2 bases; junction bases not matched to a gene: 10. Germline CDR1 MNHNY, CDR2 SVGAGI (reference sequence). This CDR3 has 15 amino acids. In DNA, the CDR3 is TGTGCCATAGCAGGGGGACGGATAAACACCGGGGAGCTGTTTTTT. It translates to CAIAGGRINTGELFF.